This TCR beta chain emerged from a study of Graves' ophthalmopathy and Graves' hyperthyroidism. Study information: Peripheral blood sampling preceded any treatment and occurred at initial diagnosis.

V was trimmed by 1 base and J by 0 bases, leaving 12 bases between them. The CDR3 totals 16 residues. Germline V CDR1 and CDR2: KGHSH, LQKENI. Transcripts of RNA were the source for amplifying TCR beta CDR3 regions. RT-PCR was first run with HTBI primers, then multiplex PCR in a second round. TCRdb reprocessed the multiplex PCR reads via MiXCR and lists one record per CDR3 protein. There are over 200,000 distinct CDR3 sequences in the sample; approximately 28% occur only once, and 9.1% lies in the top ten. Ophthalmopathy cases showed moderate-to-severe activity, scoring CAS ≥3 and NOSPECS ≥4, with duration under 3 months. Isolation of PBMCs was performed using roughly 10 ml of fresh peripheral blood. This clonotype was detected ten times or more. Its antigen is undetermined. Study results and caveats: The blood repertoire also included most expanded thyroid clonotypes above 0.001 frequency.

The sequenced material came from peripheral blood. The chain links TRBV18 to TRBJ1-1; no reliable D call. The TCR sequence derives from a man aged 50-59 years with Graves' ophthalmopathy. The CDR3 region has the DNA TGTGCCAGCTCACCACAATCAGGTTACATGAACACTGAAGCTTTCTTT. The encoded protein is CASSPQSGYMNTEAFF.